This TCR beta chain was retrieved from a study of T cells in Graves' hyperthyroidism and ophthalmopathy. Deletions cut 4 bases from V and 0 bases from J, with 16 bases between. The CDR3 covers 15 residues. Germline values: CDR1 DFQATT, CDR2 SNEGSKA (reference sequence). Study-wide results and limits: Onset of ophthalmopathy came a median 6.5 months after the model predicted it.

Exclusion of patients followed from uncontrolled infection, other autoimmune disease, pregnancy or lactation. The diagnostic basis comprised clinical symptoms, serum thyroxine and TRAb, thyroid ultrasound and orbital computed tomography. An approximately 9.8 ml volume of fresh peripheral blood provided the PBMCs. What was amplified from RNA transcripts were TCR beta CDR3 regions. The study used the HTBI primer set for a first-round RT-PCR of the TCR CDR3. MiXCR, run by TCRdb on the multiplex PCR reads, gives a single entry per CDR3 protein. The repertoire holds 550,000 to 600,000 distinct CDR3 sequences, around 15% seen once, with 15% to 20% in the top ten. In regard to this clonotype: Its antigen is unidentified.

The sample was blood. This clonotype was sampled from a woman between 18 and 29 years old with Graves' hyperthyroidism. The chain is built from TRBV20-1 and TRBJ2-7; D is possibly TRBD2 (6 bases). The CDR3 nucleotides read TGCAGTGCTACCTCCGGGACGCGGGACTCCTACGAGCAGTACTTC. It encodes CSATSGTRDSYEQYF.